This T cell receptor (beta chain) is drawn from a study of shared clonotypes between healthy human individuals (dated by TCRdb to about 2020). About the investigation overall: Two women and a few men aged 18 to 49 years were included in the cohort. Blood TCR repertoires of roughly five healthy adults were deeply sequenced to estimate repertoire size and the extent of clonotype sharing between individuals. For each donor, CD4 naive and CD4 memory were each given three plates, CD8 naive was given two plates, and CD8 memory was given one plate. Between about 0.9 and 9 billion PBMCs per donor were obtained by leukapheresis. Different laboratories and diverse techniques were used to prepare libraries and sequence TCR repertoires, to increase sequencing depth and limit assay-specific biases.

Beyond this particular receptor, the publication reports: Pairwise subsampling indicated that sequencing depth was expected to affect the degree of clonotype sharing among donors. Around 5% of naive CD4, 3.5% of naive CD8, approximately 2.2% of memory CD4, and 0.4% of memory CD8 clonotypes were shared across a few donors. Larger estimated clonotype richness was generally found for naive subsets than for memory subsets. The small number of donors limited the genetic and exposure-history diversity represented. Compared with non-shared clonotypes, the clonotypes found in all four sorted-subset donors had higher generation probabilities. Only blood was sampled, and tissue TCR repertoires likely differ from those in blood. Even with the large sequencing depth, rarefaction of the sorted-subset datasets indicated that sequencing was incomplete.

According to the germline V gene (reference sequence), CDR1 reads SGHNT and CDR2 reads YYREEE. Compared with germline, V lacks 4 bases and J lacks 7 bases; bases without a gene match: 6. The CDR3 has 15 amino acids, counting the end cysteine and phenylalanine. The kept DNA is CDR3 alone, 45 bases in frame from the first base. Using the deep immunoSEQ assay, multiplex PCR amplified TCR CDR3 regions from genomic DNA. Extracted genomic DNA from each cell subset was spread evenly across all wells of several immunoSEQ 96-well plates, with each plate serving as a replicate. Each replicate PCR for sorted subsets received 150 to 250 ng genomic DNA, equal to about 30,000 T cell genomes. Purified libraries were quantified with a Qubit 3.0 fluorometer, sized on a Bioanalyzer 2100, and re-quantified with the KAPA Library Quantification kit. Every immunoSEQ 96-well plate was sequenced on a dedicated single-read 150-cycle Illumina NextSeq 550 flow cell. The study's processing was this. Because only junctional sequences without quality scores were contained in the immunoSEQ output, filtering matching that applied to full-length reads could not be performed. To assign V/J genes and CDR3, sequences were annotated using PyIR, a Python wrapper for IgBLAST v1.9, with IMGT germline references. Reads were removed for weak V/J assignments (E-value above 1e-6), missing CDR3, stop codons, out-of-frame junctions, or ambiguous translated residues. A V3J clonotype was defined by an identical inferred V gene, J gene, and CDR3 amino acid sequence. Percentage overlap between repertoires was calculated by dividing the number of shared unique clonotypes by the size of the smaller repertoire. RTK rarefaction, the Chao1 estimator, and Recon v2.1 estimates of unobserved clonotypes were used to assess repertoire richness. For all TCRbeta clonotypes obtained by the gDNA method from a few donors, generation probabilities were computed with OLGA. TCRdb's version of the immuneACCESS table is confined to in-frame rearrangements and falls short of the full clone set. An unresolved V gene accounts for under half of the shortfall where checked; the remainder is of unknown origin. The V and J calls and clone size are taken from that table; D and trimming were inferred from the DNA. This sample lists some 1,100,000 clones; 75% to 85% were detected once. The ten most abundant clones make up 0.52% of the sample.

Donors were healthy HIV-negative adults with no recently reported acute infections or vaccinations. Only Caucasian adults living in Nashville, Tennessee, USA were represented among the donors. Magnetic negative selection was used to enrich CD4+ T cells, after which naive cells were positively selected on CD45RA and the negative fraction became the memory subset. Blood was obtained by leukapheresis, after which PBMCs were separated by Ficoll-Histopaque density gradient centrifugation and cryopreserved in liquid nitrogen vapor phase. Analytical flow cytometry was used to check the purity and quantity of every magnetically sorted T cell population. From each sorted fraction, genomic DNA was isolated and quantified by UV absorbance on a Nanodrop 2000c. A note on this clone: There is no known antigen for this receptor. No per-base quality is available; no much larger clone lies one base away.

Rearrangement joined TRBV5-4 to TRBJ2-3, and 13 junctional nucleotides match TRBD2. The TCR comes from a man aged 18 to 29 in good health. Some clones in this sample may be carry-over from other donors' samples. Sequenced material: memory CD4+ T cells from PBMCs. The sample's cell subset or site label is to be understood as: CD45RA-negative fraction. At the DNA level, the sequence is TGTGCCAGCAGCCCGGGGGGGACTAGCGGGAATACGCAGTATTTT. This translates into CASSPGGTSGNTQYF. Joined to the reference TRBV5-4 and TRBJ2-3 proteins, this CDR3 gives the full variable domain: ETGVTQSPTHLIKTRGQQVTLRCSSQSGHNTVSWYQQALGQGPQFIFQYYREEENGRGNFPPRFSGLQFPNYSSELNVNALELDDSALYLCASSPGGTSGNTQYFGPGTRLTVL.